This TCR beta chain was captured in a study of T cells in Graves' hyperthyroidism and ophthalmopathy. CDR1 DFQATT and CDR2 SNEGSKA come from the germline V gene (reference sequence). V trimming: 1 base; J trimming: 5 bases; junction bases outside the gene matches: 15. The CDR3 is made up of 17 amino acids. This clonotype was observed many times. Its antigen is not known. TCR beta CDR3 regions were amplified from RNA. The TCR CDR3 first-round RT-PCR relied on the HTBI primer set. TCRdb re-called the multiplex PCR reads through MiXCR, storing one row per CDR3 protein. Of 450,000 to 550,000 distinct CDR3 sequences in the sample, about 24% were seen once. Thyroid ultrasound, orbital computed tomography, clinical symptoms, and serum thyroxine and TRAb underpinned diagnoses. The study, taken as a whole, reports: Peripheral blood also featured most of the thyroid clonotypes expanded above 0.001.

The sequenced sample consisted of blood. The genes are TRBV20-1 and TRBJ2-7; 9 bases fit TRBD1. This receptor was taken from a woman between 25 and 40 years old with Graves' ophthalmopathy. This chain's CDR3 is CSARAGQGSRGIHEQYF. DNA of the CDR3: TGCAGTGCTAGAGCGGGACAGGGTTCTCGGGGGATCCACGAGCAGTACTTC.